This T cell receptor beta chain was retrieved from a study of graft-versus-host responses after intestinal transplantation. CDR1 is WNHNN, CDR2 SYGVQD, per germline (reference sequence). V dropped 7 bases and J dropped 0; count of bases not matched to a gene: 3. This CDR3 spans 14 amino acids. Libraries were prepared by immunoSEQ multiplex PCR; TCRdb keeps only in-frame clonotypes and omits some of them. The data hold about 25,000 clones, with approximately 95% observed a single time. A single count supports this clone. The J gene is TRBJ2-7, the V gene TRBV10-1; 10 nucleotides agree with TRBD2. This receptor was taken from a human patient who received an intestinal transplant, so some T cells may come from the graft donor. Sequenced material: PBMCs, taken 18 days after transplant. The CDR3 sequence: CASNSGGSSYEQYF. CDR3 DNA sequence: TGCGCCAGCAATAGCGGGGGGTCCTCCTACGAGCAGTACTTC.